The clone carrying this TCR beta chain was seen a few times. Described time point: patch test 3, about 24 weeks after DPC sensitization. The sample's treatment: therapeutic diphenylcyclopropenone sensitization with weekly scalp DPC. TCRdb re-derived calls from the RACE reads in MiXCR, one entry per CDR3 protein. The table lists about 190,000 distinct CDR3 sequences, 24% of them singletons. This entry comes from a study of human T cells and chemical hapten exposure. The TCR comes from a woman in her forties with alopecia areata. Some clones in this sample may be carry-over from other donors' samples. The source material was whole blood, sampled in connection with sensitization to the hapten diphenylcyclopropenone (DPC).

The CDR3 is CASSFYRAVNEKLFF. In DNA, the CDR3 is TGTGCCAGCAGCTTTTACAGGGCTGTCAATGAAAAACTGTTTTTT. V and J are TRBV7-2 and TRBJ1-4; tentatively, D is TRBD1 (6 bases). There are 15 residues in the CDR3. CDR1 and CDR2 (germline): SGHTA, FQGNSA. Trimming took off 3 bases at V and 5 bases at J, with 13 bases between the two ends.